This T cell receptor (beta chain) was captured in a study of cytomegalovirus exposure and HLA in healthy donors. Study overall: Among the 300 to 500 donors who were genotyped, approximately 83% fell in the genetic ancestry cluster that is associated with self-reported Caucasian donors.

Amplification used 60 Vbeta primers and 13 Jbeta primers. Data came from immunoSEQ multiplex PCR; TCRdb stores just in-frame clones and leaves some out. Of 60,000 to 70,000 clones in the sample, over 60% were seen once. A remark on this clone: As yet, its antigen is unknown.

Broader study findings: Productive rates of about 87% or about 30% were seen for most TCR beta V segments in an earlier analysis.

The sequenced material came from PBMCs. This TCR derives from a man aged 50 or older in good health and CMV-seropositive.

CDR3 DNA sequence: TGCGCCAGCAGCCAACTCGCAAGGACTAGCGGGAGGGCCGGTGAGCAGTTCTTC. Translation: CASSQLARTSGRAGEQFF. This chain links TRBV4-1 with TRBJ2-1, with 15 bases lining up with TRBD2. V lost 2 bases, J lost 9 bases, and 11 bases stayed unmatched. CDR3 length: 18 residues. Germline V gene data show CDR1 as MGHRA and CDR2 as YSYEKL.